Listed below are T cell receptor beta chains from one sample, sequenced in a study of siplizumab effects on memory and regulatory T cells. Sequencing used immunoSEQ multiplex PCR; TCRdb keeps in-frame clones, though not all of them. The sample records 90,000 to 150,000 clones, 90% to 95% being singletons. Material for sequencing was non-Treg CD4+ T cells sorted from blood. These receptors all stem from a human donor in good health. Both conserved end residues are part of each CDR3. D genes are given only for firm matches. Some rows have no size entry. The others give once, few or many, or a class for an expanded clone.

j_call clone_size d_call v_call cdr3_nt cdr3_aa
TRBJ1-1 - TRBD1 TRBV18 TGTGCCAGCTCACCGGGACAGGACACTGAAGCTTTCTTT CASSPGQDTEAFF
TRBJ1-1 - - TRBV19 TGTGCCAGTAGCACCGGGACGGTGAACACTGAAGCTTTCTTT CASSTGTVNTEAFF
TRBJ2-5 - - TRBV7-7 TGTGCCAGCAGCTTAGGGTCATCCGGGGTCGGCGAGACCCAGTACTTC CASSLGSSGVGETQYF
TRBJ2-3 once TRBD2 TRBV6-1 TGTGCCAGCAGTGAAGCGCTTCTTGTGCTAGCGGGGAGAACAGATACGCAGTATTTT CASSEALLVLAGRTDTQYF
TRBJ1-4 once - TRBV29-1 TGCAGCGTTCAAAGAGAAAAACTGTTTTTT CSVQREKLFF
TRBJ2-3 - - TRBV20-1 TGCAGTGCCTCCCTCACAGATACGCAGTATTTT CSASLTDTQYF
TRBJ1-6 - - TRBV7-2 TGTGCCAGCAGCCTGATGGGACCGACCTATAATTCACCCCTCCACTTT CASSLMGPTYNSPLHF
TRBJ1-2 - TRBD1 TRBV20-1 TGCAGTGCCGTCGGGACAGATGGCTACACCTTC CSAVGTDGYTF
TRBJ1-1 - TRBD1 TRBV13 TGTGCCAGCAGCACTCTCCTAGGCAGGGGGAGAACTGAAGCTTTCTTT CASSTLLGRGRTEAFF
TRBJ1-1 - TRBD1 TRBV5-4 TGTGCCAGCAGCTCGGGGACAGATGAAGCTTTCTTT CASSSGTDEAFF
TRBJ2-7 - - TRBV28 TGTGCCAGCAGCCCGAGGTATTCCTACGAGCAGTACTTC CASSPRYSYEQYF
TRBJ1-2 - TRBD1 TRBV5-4 TGTGCCAGCAGCTTGGCCCCGGGACAGGCCTATGGCTACACCTTC CASSLAPGQAYGYTF
TRBJ1-1 - - TRBV12-5 TGTGCTAGTGGTTTGGTAGTAGGACGTAGGACTGAAGCTTTCTTT CASGLVVGRRTEAFF
TRBJ2-5 - - TRBV19 TGTGCCAGTAGTATCCGTCTCACCGAGACCCAGTACTTC CASSIRLTETQYF
TRBJ2-3 - - TRBV5-1 TGCGCCAGCAGCTTGGGGGGACCCACGCAAGCAGATACGCAGTATTTT CASSLGGPTQADTQYF
TRBJ2-7 - - TRBV5-1 TGCGCCAGCAGCTTGGCCGGCGGCTCCGAGCAGTACTTC CASSLAGGSEQYF
TRBJ2-3 - - TRBV7-9 TGTGCCAGCAGCTTGTCTACCGGCGGAGATACGCAGTATTTT CASSLSTGGDTQYF
TRBJ1-5 - - TRBV19 TGTGCCAGTACCGCAGTTGGACAGACCAATCAGCCCCAGCATTTT CASTAVGQTNQPQHF
TRBJ2-1 - - TRBV6-5 TGTGCCAGCAGATTCGGGGGGCGTAGTGAGCAGTTCTTC CASRFGGRSEQFF
TRBJ2-7 - TRBD1 TRBV2 TGTGCCAGCATGGGGACAGGGAACTACGAGCAGTACTTC CASMGTGNYEQYF
TRBJ1-2 - - TRBV11-1 TGTGCCAGCAGCCCATTCGGAGCAGGGAATTTTTATGGCTACACCTTC CASSPFGAGNFYGYTF
TRBJ2-2 - - TRBV11-2 TGTGCCAGCAGCTTGCTCCTCGGCCAGGTGAACACCGGGGAGCTGTTTTTT CASSLLLGQVNTGELFF
TRBJ1-1 - - TRBV18 TGTGCCAGCTCGCCCGGCAGCCAGAACACTGAAGCTTTCTTT CASSPGSQNTEAFF
TRBJ1-1 - TRBD1 TRBV7-2 TGTGCCAGCAGCTTAGGACCCCCAGGGGGCGCAGGTGAAGCTTTCTTT CASSLGPPGGAGEAFF
TRBJ2-7 once - TRBV28 TGTGCCAGCAGCGAAGGGACACCGGGGGAGCAGTACTTC CASSEGTPGEQYF
TRBJ2-7 - TRBD1 TRBV10-1 TGCGCCAGCAGTGAGTTCTTTTGGACAGGGCTGTACTTC CASSEFFWTGLYF
TRBJ2-7 once - TRBV5-6 TGTGCCAGCAGCACACAAACAGGGATCAAGTCCTACGAGCAGTACTTC CASSTQTGIKSYEQYF
TRBJ1-2 - - TRBV30 TGTGCCTGGAGTGTACGGTATGAAAATGCCTATGGCTACACCTTC CAWSVRYENAYGYTF